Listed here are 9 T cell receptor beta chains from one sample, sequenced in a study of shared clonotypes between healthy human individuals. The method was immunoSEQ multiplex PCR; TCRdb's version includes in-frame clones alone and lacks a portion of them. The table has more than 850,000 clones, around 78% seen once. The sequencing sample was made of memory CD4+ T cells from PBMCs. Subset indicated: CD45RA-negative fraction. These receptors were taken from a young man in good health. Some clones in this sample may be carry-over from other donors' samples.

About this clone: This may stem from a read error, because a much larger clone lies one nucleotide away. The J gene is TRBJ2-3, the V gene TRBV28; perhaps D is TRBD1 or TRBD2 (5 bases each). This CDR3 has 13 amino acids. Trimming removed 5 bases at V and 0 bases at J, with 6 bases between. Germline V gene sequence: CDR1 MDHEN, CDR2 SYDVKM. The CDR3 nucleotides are TGTGCCAGCAGTAGGGACAGCACAGATACGCAGTATTTT. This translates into CASSRDSTDTQYF.

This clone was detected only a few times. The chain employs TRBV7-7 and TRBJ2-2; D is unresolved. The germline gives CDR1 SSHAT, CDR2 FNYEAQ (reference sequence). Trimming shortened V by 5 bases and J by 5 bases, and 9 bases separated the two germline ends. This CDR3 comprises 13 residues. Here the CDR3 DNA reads TGTGCCAGCAGCCTGAGAAATACCGGGGAGCTGTTTTTT. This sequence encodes CASSLRNTGELFF.

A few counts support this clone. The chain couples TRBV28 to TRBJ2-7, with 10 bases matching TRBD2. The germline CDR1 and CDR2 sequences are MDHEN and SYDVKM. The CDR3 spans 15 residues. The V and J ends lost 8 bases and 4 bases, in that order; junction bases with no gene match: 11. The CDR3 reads CASGGRASGSYEQYF. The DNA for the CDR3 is TGTGCCAGCGGAGGGCGGGCTAGCGGGAGTTACGAGCAGTACTTC.

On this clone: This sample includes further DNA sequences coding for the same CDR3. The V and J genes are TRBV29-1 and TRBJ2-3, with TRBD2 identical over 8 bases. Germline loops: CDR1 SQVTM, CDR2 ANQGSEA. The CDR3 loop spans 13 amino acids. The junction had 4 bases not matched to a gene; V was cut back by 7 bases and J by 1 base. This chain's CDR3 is CSGDSGGTDTQYF. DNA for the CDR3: TGCAGCGGGGATAGCGGGGGCACAGATACGCAGTATTTT.

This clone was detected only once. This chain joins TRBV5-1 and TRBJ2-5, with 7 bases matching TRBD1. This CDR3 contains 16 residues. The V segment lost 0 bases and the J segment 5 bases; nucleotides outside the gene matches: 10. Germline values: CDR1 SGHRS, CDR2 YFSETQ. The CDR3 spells CASSLGGQAGAETQYF. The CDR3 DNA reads TGCGCCAGCAGCTTGGGTGGACAGGCAGGCGCGGAGACCCAGTACTTC. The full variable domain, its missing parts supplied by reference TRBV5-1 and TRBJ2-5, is KAGVTQTPRYLIKTRGQQVTLSCSPISGHRSVSWYQQTPGQGLQFLFEYFSETQRNKGNFPGRFSGRQFSNSRSEMNVSTLELGDSALYLCASSLGGQAGAETQYFGPGTRLLVL.

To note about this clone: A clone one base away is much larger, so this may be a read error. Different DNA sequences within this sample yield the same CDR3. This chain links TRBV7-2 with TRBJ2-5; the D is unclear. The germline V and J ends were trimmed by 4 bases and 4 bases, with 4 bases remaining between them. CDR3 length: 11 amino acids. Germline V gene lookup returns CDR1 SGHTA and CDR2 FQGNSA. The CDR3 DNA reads TGTGCCAGCAGCTCTTCAGAGACCCAGTACTTC. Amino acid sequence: CASSSSETQYF.

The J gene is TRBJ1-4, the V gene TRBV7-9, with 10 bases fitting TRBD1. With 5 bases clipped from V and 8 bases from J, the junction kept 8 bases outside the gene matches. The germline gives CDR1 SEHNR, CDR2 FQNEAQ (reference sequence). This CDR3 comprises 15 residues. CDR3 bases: TGTGCCAGCAGCCACCCGGGACAGGGGAACGAAAAACTGTTTTTT. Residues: CASSHPGQGNEKLFF.

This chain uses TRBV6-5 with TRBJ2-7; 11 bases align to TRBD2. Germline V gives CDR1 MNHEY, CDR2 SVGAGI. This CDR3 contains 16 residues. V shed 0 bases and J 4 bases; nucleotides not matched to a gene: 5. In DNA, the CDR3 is TGTGCCAGCAGTTACTCAACTAGCGGGAGTAGGTACGAGCAGTACTTC. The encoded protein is CASSYSTSGSRYEQYF.

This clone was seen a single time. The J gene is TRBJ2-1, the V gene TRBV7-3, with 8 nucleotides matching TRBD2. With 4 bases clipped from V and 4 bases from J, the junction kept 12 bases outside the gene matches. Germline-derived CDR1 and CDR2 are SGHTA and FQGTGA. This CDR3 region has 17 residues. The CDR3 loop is CASSSSLGASGYNEQFF. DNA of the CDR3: TGTGCCAGCAGCTCCTCTCTTGGGGCTAGCGGGTACAATGAGCAGTTCTTC.